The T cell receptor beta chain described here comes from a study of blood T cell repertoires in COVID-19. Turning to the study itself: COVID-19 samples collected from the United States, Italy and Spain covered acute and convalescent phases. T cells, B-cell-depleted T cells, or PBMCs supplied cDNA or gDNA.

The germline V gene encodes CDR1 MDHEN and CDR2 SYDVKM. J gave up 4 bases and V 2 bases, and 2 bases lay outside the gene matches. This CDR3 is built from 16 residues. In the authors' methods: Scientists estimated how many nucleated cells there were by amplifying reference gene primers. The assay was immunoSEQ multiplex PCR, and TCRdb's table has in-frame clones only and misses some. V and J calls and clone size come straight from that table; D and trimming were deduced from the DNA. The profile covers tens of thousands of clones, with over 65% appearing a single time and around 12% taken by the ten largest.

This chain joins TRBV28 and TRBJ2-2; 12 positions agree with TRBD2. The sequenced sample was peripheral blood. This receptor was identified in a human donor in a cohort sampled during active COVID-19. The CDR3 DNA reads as TGTGCCAGCAGTTTACCGACTAGCGGGGGCACCGGGGAGCTGTTTTTT. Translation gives CASSLPTSGGTGELFF.